This T cell receptor (beta chain) appears in the sequencing data of a study of T cell responses to AZD1222 COVID-19 vaccine. Overall study findings and caveats: At 160-218 and 743-854, vaccine-associated CD4 TCRs were dominant, and they spanned spike.

The V segment lost 7 bases and the J segment 6 bases; nucleotides outside the gene matches: 12. This CDR3 is 16 amino acids long. The germline CDR1 and CDR2 sequences are MNHEY and SVGEGT. This clone was seen once. Its specificity is unknown. The table came from immunoSEQ multiplex PCR; TCRdb's copy has only in-frame clones and leaves some out. The sample has some 110,000 clones, approximately 83% seen once; the top ten hold 3% to 4.5%. Source: peripheral blood, taken on day 0 of MenACWY control vaccination. The chain employs TRBV6-2 or TRBV6-3 and TRBJ1-4, with TRBD1 identical over 9 bases. This TCR was sampled from an adult in good health. The CDR3, as DNA: TGTGCCAGCACCCCTGGGCCGGGACAGGGAGATGAAAAACTGTTTTTT. This gives the protein CASTPGPGQGDEKLFF.